This T cell receptor beta chain appears in the sequencing data of a study of T cells after posttransplantation cyclophosphamide. The CDR3 extends over 20 amino acids. CDR1 and CDR2 from the germline V gene are ENHRY and SYGVKD. The ends lost 4 bases at V and 1 base at J; junction bases unmatched: 21. Measured with immunoSEQ multiplex PCR; TCRdb has only the in-frame clones, and not every one. In the table there are tens of thousands of clones, 85% to 95% of which are singletons. This clone was seen a few times. The source of this sequence is a woman aged 30 to 39 in good health and a related stem cell transplant donor. V gene TRBV10-3 combines with J gene TRBJ1-2, with TRBD1 matching 7 bases. Specimen: PBMCs. The CDR3 loop is CAISAPQGILIRRGNYGYTF. The CDR3 region has the DNA TGTGCCATCAGTGCCCCACAGGGGATCCTGATAAGAAGGGGTAACTATGGCTACACCTTC.